These 32 T cell receptor beta chains share one sample of origin, sequenced in a study of cytomegalovirus exposure and HLA in healthy donors. PCR employed 60 Vbeta and 13 Jbeta primers. Clones were sequenced by immunoSEQ multiplex PCR, and TCRdb holds only the in-frame ones, with some missing. The data contain just over 150,000 clones, nearly 80% of them singletons. Material: PBMCs. Receptor source: a woman in her forties in good health and CMV-seronegative.

The gene calls are TRBV5-4 and TRBJ2-5; 8 bases match TRBD2. The CDR3 contains 15 residues. The V gene's germline CDR1 is SGHNT and CDR2 YYREEE (reference sequence). The ends lost 3 bases at V and 1 base at J; junction bases unmatched: 5. The CDR3 spells CASSSYLAGQETQYF. The CDR3 nucleotides read TGTGCCAGCAGCTCCTACCTAGCGGGCCAAGAGACCCAGTACTTC.

The chain uses TRBV5-1 and TRBJ1-5, with unresolved D. The CDR3 has 15 amino acids. With 3 bases removed from V and 4 bases from J, the gap between germline ends came to 14 bases. The germline gives CDR1 SGHRS, CDR2 YFSETQ. CDR3 amino acids: CASSSGYDGNQPQHF. CDR3 sequence (DNA): TGCGCCAGCAGCTCGGGGTACGACGGTAATCAGCCCCAGCATTTT.

This clone was detected a few times. The CDR3 reads CASSDRGGTEAFF. The CDR3 coding sequence is TGTGCCAGCAGCGACAGGGGTGGCACTGAAGCTTTCTTT. V gene TRBV6-1 combines with J gene TRBJ1-1, with 8 positions matching TRBD1. Germline trimming cut 6 bases from V and 4 bases from J; bases unmatched to any gene: 4. The germline CDR1 and CDR2 sequences are MNHNS and SASEGT. This CDR3 region has 13 residues.

The V and J genes are TRBV4-2 and TRBJ1-1; D not certain. Germline CDR1 and CDR2: LGHNA and YNFKEQ. Trimming stripped 0 bases from V and 5 bases from J, with 16 bases between. This CDR3 contains 16 residues. CDR3 protein: CASSQDGRVRGTEAFF. In nucleotides, the CDR3 is TGTGCCAGCAGCCAAGATGGGAGGGTCCGGGGAACTGAAGCTTTCTTT.

The V gene is TRBV6-1, the J gene TRBJ1-2, with D maybe TRBD1 (5 bases). Per the germline V gene, CDR1 is MNHNS and CDR2 is SASEGT. CDR3 size: 14 residues. The V gene lost 1 base and the J gene lost 7 bases, with 13 bases spanning the gap. In DNA, the CDR3 is TGTGCCAGCAGTGAAGGGGGGGGGTTGCCTGGCTACACCTTC. It is translated as CASSEGGGLPGYTF.

As for this clone: At one boundary the junction diverges from the germline segment, which might be a read error. The chain is built from TRBV6-5 and TRBJ2-7; 8 bases align to TRBD2. Germline-derived CDR1 and CDR2 are MNHEY and SVGAGI. The CDR3 sequence is 14 residues long. The CDR3 region is CASSYSGTSYEQYF. DNA of the CDR3: TGTGCCAGCAGCTACTCGGGGACTAGCTACGAGCAGTACTTC.

The chain recombines TRBV5-1 with TRBJ2-3; the match to TRBD1 covers 10 bases. Germline V lookup: CDR1 SGHRS, CDR2 YFSETQ. This CDR3 contains 15 residues. The ends lost 5 bases at V and 4 bases at J; junction bases unmatched: 7. The CDR3 spells CASRRDRGRPDTQYF. Here the CDR3 DNA reads TGCGCCAGCAGACGTGACAGGGGGCGTCCAGATACGCAGTATTTT.

The CDR3 is CASSRGLAGALITDTQYF. The CDR3 nucleotides read TGCGCCAGCAGCCGGGGGCTAGCGGGGGCCCTTATCACAGATACGCAGTATTTT. The V call is TRBV4-1, the J call TRBJ2-3; TRBD2 matches 10 bases. CDR1 and CDR2 from the germline V gene are MGHRA and YSYEKL. V trimming: 4 bases; J trimming: 2 bases; junction bases outside the gene matches: 12. This CDR3 has 18 amino acids.

This chain uses TRBV27 with TRBJ2-7; a weak D match, TRBD1 (6 bases). The CDR3 contains 14 residues. Germline V gene lookup returns CDR1 MNHEY and CDR2 SMNVEV (reference sequence). V was cut by 5 bases and J by 6 bases, with 17 bases left in between. The DNA for the CDR3 is TGTGCCAGCAGTCTCACCACTCAGGGGCCCGAGCAGTACTTC. Translation: CASSLTTQGPEQYF.

The CDR3 DNA reads TGTGCCAGCAGCTTTCTGGCCCAGGGGGGTTCGGCTTTCTTT. Translated: CASSFLAQGGSAFF. The chain carries TRBV7-2 and TRBJ1-1; 7 bases fit TRBD1. Germline V gene lookup returns CDR1 SGHTA and CDR2 FQGNSA. The CDR3 has 14 amino acids. Germline trimming cut 3 bases from V and 11 bases from J; bases unmatched to any gene: 12.

In this sample, this clone turned up once. This rearrangement joins TRBV9 to TRBJ2-1; tentative D call: TRBD2 (7 bases). V gave up 4 bases and J gave up 4 bases, with 18 bases separating them. CDR3 length equals 16 residues. The germline V gene encodes CDR1 SGDLS and CDR2 YYNGEE. The CDR3 protein is CASSLGGVGLYNEQFF. In DNA form, the CDR3 reads TGTGCCAGCAGCCTAGGGGGGGTGGGCTTATACAATGAGCAGTTCTTC.

V gene TRBV6-1 combines with J gene TRBJ2-7; D may be TRBD2 (6 bases). CDR1 is MNHNS and CDR2 is SASEGT in the germline V gene. The CDR3 has 19 amino acids. Trimming removed 2 bases at V and 9 bases at J, with 32 bases between. The CDR3 sequence: CASSELGGLLLPPGLGQYF. The CDR3 nucleotides read TGTGCCAGCAGTGAACTGGGGGGTCTCCTTCTACCCCCCGGATTGGGGCAGTACTTC.

This clone was counted between two and nine times. This chain connects TRBV7-3 to TRBJ1-5; D gene ambiguous. V shed 1 base and J shed 6 bases, with 7 bases lying between them. CDR3 length equals 13 residues. Germline values: CDR1 SGHTA, CDR2 FQGTGA. In nucleotides, the CDR3 is TGTGCCAGCAGCTTAAATACTCGTCAGCCCCAGCATTTT. It yields the protein CASSLNTRQPQHF.

This clone was recorded a few times. This chain uses TRBV9 with TRBJ2-2, with 8 nucleotides matching TRBD1. Trimming at V came to 3 bases and at J to 6 bases, leaving 7 bases not matched to a gene. The CDR3 covers 15 residues. Germline V gene data show CDR1 as SGDLS and CDR2 as YYNGEE. The CDR3 sequence is CASSDRQGYSGELFF. CDR3 coding DNA: TGTGCCAGCAGCGACCGACAGGGGTACTCCGGGGAGCTGTTTTTT.

This clone was picked up a small number of times. The chain uses TRBV18 and TRBJ2-6; 8 bases map to TRBD2. The CDR3 spans 17 residues. J gave up 0 bases and V 3 bases, and 4 bases lay outside the gene matches. The germline V gene has CDR1 KGHSH and CDR2 LQKENI. CDR3 amino acids: CASSPPGGTSGANVLTF. As DNA, the CDR3 is TGTGCCAGCTCACCCCCGGGAGGGACCTCTGGGGCCAACGTCCTGACTTTC. Full variable domain (missing parts from reference TRBV18 and TRBJ2-6): NAGVMQNPRHLVRRRGQEARLRCSPMKGHSHVYWYRQLPEEGLKFMVYLQKENIIDESGMPKERFSAEFPKEGPSILRIQQVVRGDSAAYFCASSPPGGTSGANVLTFGAGSRLTVL.

V is TRBV7-9 and J is TRBJ1-2, with D perhaps matching TRBD1 (5 bases). Germline CDR1 and CDR2: SEHNR and FQNEAQ (reference sequence). The CDR3 contains 14 residues. Trimming pared 5 bases from V and 5 bases from J, leaving 15 bases between. CDR3: CASSPGTGVYGYTF. For the CDR3, the DNA is TGTGCCAGCAGCCCCGGGACGGGGGTATATGGCTACACCTTC.

The V and J genes are TRBV11-2 and TRBJ1-2; D might be TRBD1 (5 bases). CDR1 is SGHAT, CDR2 FQNNGV, per germline. The CDR3 length is 16 residues. V lost 5 bases, J lost 1 base, and 17 bases lay in between. The CDR3 protein is CASSLGEGPLNYGYTF. CDR3 nucleotide sequence: TGTGCCAGCAGCCTAGGGGAGGGCCCGCTTAACTATGGCTACACCTTC.

This clone was detected once. The J gene is TRBJ2-2, the V gene TRBV5-1, with TRBD1 identical over 8 bases. The germline V gene encodes CDR1 SGHRS and CDR2 YFSETQ. The CDR3 has 16 amino acids. V lost 4 bases to trimming and J lost 6 bases; unmatched junction nucleotides: 11. CDR3 residues: CASSDHYSQGAGELFF. The CDR3 coding sequence is TGCGCCAGCAGCGATCACTACTCACAGGGGGCCGGGGAGCTGTTTTTT.

This sequence joins TRBV15 and TRBJ2-5, with 8 nucleotides matching TRBD2. CDR3 length: 16 residues. Germline V lookup: CDR1 LNHNV, CDR2 YYDKDF (reference sequence). V shed 3 bases, J shed 5 bases, and the junction held 11 bases outside the gene matches. The CDR3 is CATSRPGGGVVETQYF. CDR3 DNA: TGTGCCACCAGCAGGCCGGGGGGGGGCGTTGTGGAGACCCAGTACTTC.

The chain combines TRBV19 with TRBJ1-4; the D gene is possibly TRBD1 (5 bases). This CDR3 has 13 amino acids. The ends were cut back, 8 bases at V and 7 bases at J, with 14 bases in the middle. Germline V gene data show CDR1 as LNHDA and CDR2 as SQIVND (reference sequence). CDR3 coding DNA: TGTGCCAGTCCAGGGTGTCGTCGTGAAAAACTGTTTTTT. This encodes CASPGCRREKLFF. Full variable domain (remainder filled in from reference TRBV19 and TRBJ1-4): DGGITQSPKYLFRKEGQNVTLSCEQNLNHDAMYWYRQDPGQGLRLIYYSQIVNDFQKGDIAEGYSVSREKKESFPLTVTSAQKNPTAFYLCASPGCRREKLFFGSGTQLSVL.

This clone has only a few counts. This rearrangement joins TRBV27 to TRBJ1-2, with 7 positions matching TRBD1. In germline, CDR1 is MNHEY, CDR2 SMNVEV (reference sequence). This CDR3 comprises 17 residues. V gave up 6 bases and J gave up 0 bases; unmatched junction bases: 13. CDR3 sequence: CASSWTGLEVANYGYTF. The CDR3 DNA reads as TGTGCCAGCAGCTGGACAGGCCTAGAGGTAGCTAACTATGGCTACACCTTC.

The rearrangement uses TRBV7-2 and TRBJ2-4, with TRBD2 as a possible D gene (6 bases). Germline V gene lookup returns CDR1 SGHTA and CDR2 FQGNSA. The CDR3 extends over 16 amino acids. V was pared by 3 bases and J by 1 base, with 13 bases between. The CDR3 region has the DNA TGTGCCAGCAGCTTGGGGGGTGGCGCTGCCAAAAACATTCAGTACTTC. This gives the protein CASSLGGGAAKNIQYF.

CDR3 bases: TGTGCCAGCAGTTTAGGGGGGGCCGAAGAGACCCAGTACTTC. This gives the protein CASSLGGAEETQYF. The chain recombines TRBV28 with TRBJ2-5; possibly TRBD2 for D (7 bases). V was clipped by 2 bases and J by 3 bases, with 10 bases between them. The CDR3 contains 14 residues. Germline loops: CDR1 MDHEN, CDR2 SYDVKM.

Remarks on this clone: Other DNA sequences in the same sample also yield this CDR3. The chain couples TRBV18 to TRBJ1-1, with 9 positions matching TRBD1. Germline CDR1 and CDR2: KGHSH and LQKENI. V lost 3 bases and J lost 2; bases outside the gene matches: 1. The CDR3 covers 14 residues. CDR3 DNA sequence: TGTGCCAGCTCACCGGGACAGGGAAACACTGAAGCTTTCTTT. It is translated as CASSPGQGNTEAFF.

The chain has TRBV6-5 and TRBJ1-5; D is perhaps TRBD1 (5 bases). This CDR3 is 12 amino acids long. V lost 10 bases and J lost 3, with 10 bases in between. CDR1 and CDR2 from the germline V gene are MNHEY and SVGAGI. The CDR3 bases are TGTGCCACAGGAGGGGCCAATCAGCCCCAGCATTTT. Translating it yields CATGGANQPQHF.

CDR3 coding DNA: TGTGCCACCAGCAGAGCTCCCTTTACCTCAGCAGGGGAAAAACTGTTTTTT. Translating it yields CATSRAPFTSAGEKLFF. The V and J genes are TRBV15 and TRBJ1-4; D might be TRBD1 (5 bases). The germline V gene has CDR1 LNHNV and CDR2 YYDKDF (reference sequence). Trimming took off 1 base at V and 8 bases at J, with 20 bases between the two ends. This CDR3 has 17 amino acids. Based on the CDR3 plus reference TRBV15 and TRBJ1-4, the full variable domain is DAMVIQNPRYQVTQFGKPVTLSCSQTLNHNVMYWYQQKSSQAPKLLFHYYDKDFNNEADTPDNFQSRRPNTSFCFLDIRSPGLGDTAMYLCATSRAPFTSAGEKLFFGSGTQLSVL.

This clone has a handful of counts. The chain is built from TRBV5-6 and TRBJ1-1, with TRBD1 identical over 7 bases. Trimming cost V 4 bases and J 2 bases; bases outside gene matches: 8. The CDR3 sequence is 15 residues long. CDR1 is SGHDT and CDR2 is YYEEEE in the germline V gene. The CDR3 reads CASSARRDRNTEAFF. The CDR3 DNA reads as TGTGCCAGCAGCGCCCGCCGGGACAGAAACACTGAAGCTTTCTTT.

V is TRBV2 and J is TRBJ2-2; TRBD1 aligns across 9 bases. V was clipped by 6 bases and J by 4 bases; unmatched bases: 9. Germline CDR1 reads SNHLY; CDR2 reads FYNNEI. CDR3 length: 16 amino acids. The CDR3 is CASSAPGQGFTGELFF. CDR3 nucleotides: TGTGCCAGCAGCGCCCCGGGACAGGGCTTCACCGGGGAGCTGTTTTTT.

The chain joins TRBV2 to TRBJ2-1; 13 bases are a match to TRBD2. Germline values: CDR1 SNHLY, CDR2 FYNNEI. The CDR3 spans 20 residues. V lost 5 bases and J lost 0; bases outside the gene matches: 13. CDR3 nucleotide sequence: TGTGCCAGCAGTTCTGAGACTAGCGGGGGGCCTTCGAGCTCCTACAATGAGCAGTTCTTC. Amino acids: CASSSETSGGPSSSYNEQFF.

The sample holds a few counts of this clone. The chain joins TRBV6-5 to TRBJ2-3; 9 bases are shared with TRBD2. Germline assignment: CDR1 MNHEY and CDR2 SVGAGI. V lost 7 bases, J lost 0 bases, and 5 bases stayed unmatched. CDR3 length: 15 amino acids. This CDR3 is CASKAGGTSTDTQYF. CDR3 sequence (DNA): TGTGCCAGCAAAGCGGGGGGCACTAGCACAGATACGCAGTATTTT.

The chain joins TRBV23-1 to TRBJ1-3; 10 bases map to TRBD1. TRBV23-1 is filed as an ORF, its function uncertain. Unmatched junction bases numbered 4, after V lost 4 bases and J lost 7 bases. This CDR3 spans 14 amino acids. The CDR3 loop reads CASSRPGQGNTIYF. The CDR3 nucleotides read TGCGCCAGCAGTCGCCCGGGACAGGGGAACACCATATATTTT.

This clone occurred once. The chain joins TRBV16 to TRBJ1-1; 7 bases fit TRBD1. CDR3 size: 12 residues. Germline assignment: CDR1 KGHSY and CDR2 FQNENV. V shed 3 bases, J shed 10 bases, and the junction held 5 bases outside the gene matches. The CDR3 region is CASSHRTGGAFF. The CDR3 nucleotides are TGTGCCAGCAGCCATCGGACAGGTGGAGCTTTCTTT.